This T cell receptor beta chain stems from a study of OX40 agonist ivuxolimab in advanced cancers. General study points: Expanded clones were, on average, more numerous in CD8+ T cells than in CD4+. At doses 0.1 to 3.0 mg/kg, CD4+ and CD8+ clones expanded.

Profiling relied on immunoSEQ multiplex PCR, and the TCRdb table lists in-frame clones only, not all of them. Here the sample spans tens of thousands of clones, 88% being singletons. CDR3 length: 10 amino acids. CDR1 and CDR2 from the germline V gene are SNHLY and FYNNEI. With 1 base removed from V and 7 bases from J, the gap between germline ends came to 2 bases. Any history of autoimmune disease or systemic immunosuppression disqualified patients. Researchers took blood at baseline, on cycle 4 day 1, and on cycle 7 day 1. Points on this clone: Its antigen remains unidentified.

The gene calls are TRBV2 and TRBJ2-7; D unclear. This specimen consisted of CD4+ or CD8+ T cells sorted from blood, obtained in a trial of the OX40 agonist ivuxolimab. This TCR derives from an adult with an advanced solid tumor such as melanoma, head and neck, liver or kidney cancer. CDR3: CASSEGEQYF. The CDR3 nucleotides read TGTGCCAGCAGTGAAGGGGAGCAGTACTTC.